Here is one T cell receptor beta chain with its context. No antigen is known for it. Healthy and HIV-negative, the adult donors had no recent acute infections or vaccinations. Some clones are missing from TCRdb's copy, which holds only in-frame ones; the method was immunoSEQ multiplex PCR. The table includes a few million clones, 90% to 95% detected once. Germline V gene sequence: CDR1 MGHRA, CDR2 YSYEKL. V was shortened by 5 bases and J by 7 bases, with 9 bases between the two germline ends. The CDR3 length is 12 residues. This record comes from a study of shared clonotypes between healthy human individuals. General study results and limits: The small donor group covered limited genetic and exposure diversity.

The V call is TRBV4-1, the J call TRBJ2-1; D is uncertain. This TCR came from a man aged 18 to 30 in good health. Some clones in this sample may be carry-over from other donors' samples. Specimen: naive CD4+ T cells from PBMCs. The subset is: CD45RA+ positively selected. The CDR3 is CASSDRWNEQFF. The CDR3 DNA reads TGCGCCAGCAGCGATAGGTGGAATGAGCAGTTCTTC.